These 27 T cell receptor beta chains came from one sample sequenced in a study of blood T cell repertoires in COVID-19. Measured with immunoSEQ multiplex PCR; TCRdb has only the in-frame clones, and not every one. Here the sample spans some 19,000 clones, 70% to 85% being singletons. Sample: peripheral blood. The receptors derive from a human donor in a cohort sampled during active COVID-19.

The V gene is TRBV24-1, the J gene TRBJ1-1; 10 nucleotides agree with TRBD1. This CDR3 region has 15 residues. Germline loops: CDR1 KGHDR, CDR2 SFDVKD. V lost 4 bases, J lost 4 bases, and 5 bases stayed unmatched. CDR3 bases: TGTGCCACCAGTGACCCGACAGGGGGCCGCACTGAAGCTTTCTTT. It codes for CATSDPTGGRTEAFF.

The chain has TRBV19 and TRBJ1-2; no clear D gene. The CDR3 contains 13 residues. Trimming shortened V by 2 bases and J by 1 base, and 5 bases separated the two germline ends. Germline lookup yields CDR1 LNHDA and CDR2 SQIVND (reference sequence). CDR3: CASSITSNYGYTF. CDR3 nucleotides: TGTGCCAGTAGTATAACAAGTAACTATGGCTACACCTTC.

In the case of this clone: Other DNA sequences in the sample encode the same CDR3. V is TRBV7-3 and J is TRBJ2-5; D remains unclear. V was pared by 2 bases and J by 5 bases, with 9 bases between. This CDR3 is 13 amino acids long. Germline V gene lookup returns CDR1 SGHTA and CDR2 FQGTGA. Here the CDR3 reads CASSLSSLETQYF. CDR3 sequence (DNA): TGTGCCAGCAGCTTATCTTCTTTGGAGACCCAGTACTTC.

V usage is TRBV2 and J usage is TRBJ1-2; tentatively, D is TRBD1 (6 bases). V lost 1 base and J 7 bases, leaving 10 bases between the germline ends. Germline lookup yields CDR1 SNHLY and CDR2 FYNNEI. The CDR3 has 13 residues. The CDR3 reads CASSEEVQGGYTF. In DNA, the CDR3 is TGTGCCAGCAGTGAAGAGGTACAGGGTGGCTACACCTTC.

The gene calls are TRBV5-1 and TRBJ2-1; TRBD2 agrees at 8 bases. V lost 7 bases and J lost 2; bases outside the gene matches: 14. The CDR3 has 17 residues. Germline V lookup: CDR1 SGHRS, CDR2 YFSETQ. The CDR3 coding sequence is TGCGCCAGCTCCTCCGGTGGGCTAGCGGGCACCTACAATGAGCAGTTCTTC. Translated: CASSSGGLAGTYNEQFF.

V usage is TRBV2 and J usage is TRBJ2-3; D is ambiguous. Germline CDR1 SNHLY, CDR2 FYNNEI. Deletions cut 1 base from V and 1 base from J, with 9 bases between. This CDR3 is built from 15 residues. DNA for the CDR3: TGTGCCAGCAGTGAAGGTCGGGTTGGCACAGATACGCAGTATTTT. Translated: CASSEGRVGTDTQYF.

The V and J genes are TRBV29-1 and TRBJ1-2; possibly TRBD1 for D (5 bases). This CDR3 comprises 13 residues. Germline loops: CDR1 SQVTM, CDR2 ANQGSEA. V dropped 3 bases and J dropped 3 bases, with 11 bases sitting between them. The DNA of the CDR3 is TGCAGCGTTGATTTTGGGGGGTACTATGGCTACACCTTC. It yields the protein CSVDFGGYYGYTF.

The chain is built from TRBV6-5 and TRBJ2-2, with a possible D match to TRBD2 (5 bases). Trimming removed 7 bases at V and 3 bases at J, with 12 bases between. In germline, CDR1 is MNHEY, CDR2 SVGAGI. This CDR3 is built from 14 residues. The CDR3 DNA is TGTGCCAGCAAACTTCCGAGGGACACCGGGGAGCTGTTTTTT. Encoded protein: CASKLPRDTGELFF.

This clone was counted a single time. The chain combines TRBV7-2 with TRBJ1-3, with 7 positions matching TRBD1. Trimming took 6 bases from V and 4 from J; bases not matched to a gene: 9. The CDR3 is 15 residues long. Per germline, CDR1 SGHTA and CDR2 FQGNSA. Written as DNA, the CDR3 is TGTGCCAGCAGTTACGAGACAGGGAAGGGAAACACCATATATTTT. It translates to CASSYETGKGNTIYF. The variable domain in full, with the rest retrieved from reference TRBV7-2 and TRBJ1-3, is GAGVSQSPSNKVTEKGKDVELRCDPISGHTALYWYRQSLGQGLEFLIYFQGNSAPDKSGLPSDRFSAERTGGSVSTLTIQRTQQEDSAVYLCASSYETGKGNTIYFGEGSWLTVV.

This clone was seen a handful of times. Here the CDR3 reads CASRGLAGNGTQYF. The CDR3, as DNA: TGTGCCAGCAGAGGTCTAGCGGGAAATGGTACGCAGTATTTT. J is TRBJ2-3 and V is TRBV28; the match to TRBD2 covers 9 bases. CDR3 size: 14 residues. The junction had 9 bases not matched to a gene; V was cut back by 6 bases and J by 8 bases. Germline V gene data show CDR1 as MDHEN and CDR2 as SYDVKM.

This rearrangement joins TRBV30 to TRBJ1-2, with no clear D. CDR3 size: 14 residues. Germline V gives CDR1 GTSNPN, CDR2 SVGIG (reference sequence). V was trimmed by 3 bases and J by 0 bases, leaving 11 bases between them. The DNA for the CDR3 is TGTGCCTGGAGGTTCGGAGAAGCTAACTATGGCTACACCTTC. Protein sequence: CAWRFGEANYGYTF.

The gene calls are TRBV21-1 and TRBJ2-3; no DNA check was done on the table's D call, TRBD2. TRBV21-1 constitutes a pseudogene. This CDR3 has 14 amino acids. CDR3 sequence reads: CASSKRGKADTQYF. The CDR3 nucleotides read TGTGCCAGCAGCAAACGGGGGAAGGCAGATACGCAGTATTTT.

This clone appeared a single time. V is TRBV28 and J is TRBJ2-2; TRBD2 agrees at 9 bases. CDR3 length: 15 residues. V dropped 5 bases and J dropped 5; count of bases not matched to a gene: 6. Looked up from germline, CDR1 is MDHEN and CDR2 is SYDVKM. CDR3: CASSPGLAVTGELFF. The CDR3 DNA follows: TGTGCCAGCAGTCCGGGACTAGCTGTGACCGGGGAGCTGTTTTTT.

This clone was seen more than once but under ten times. The rearrangement uses TRBV6-5 and TRBJ2-2, with TRBD1 matching 8 bases. V was clipped by 6 bases and J by 8 bases; unmatched bases: 11. The CDR3 totals 15 residues. Germline V CDR1 and CDR2: MNHEY, SVGAGI. Written as DNA, the CDR3 is TGTGCCAGCAGACCCACGACAGGGGTTATTGGGGAGCTGTTTTTT. Residues: CASRPTTGVIGELFF.

The genes are TRBV29-1 and TRBJ2-1; D perhaps matches TRBD2 (6 bases). In germline, CDR1 is SQVTM, CDR2 ANQGSEA. CDR3 length: 14 residues. Between the trimmed V and J ends, which lost 5 bases and 6 bases, there was a span of 17 bases. This chain's CDR3 is CSVLGGARSNEQFF. In nucleotides, the CDR3 is TGCAGCGTTCTGGGGGGAGCGCGTTCCAATGAGCAGTTCTTC.

This chain connects TRBV28 to TRBJ2-1; 13 positions match TRBD2. This CDR3 has 14 amino acids. The V and J ends lost 5 bases and 9 bases, in that order; junction bases with no gene match: 4. CDR1 is MDHEN and CDR2 is SYDVKM in the germline V gene. CDR3 DNA sequence: TGTGCCAGCAGTCCTGGACTAGCGGGAGTTGAGCAGTTCTTC. Translated: CASSPGLAGVEQFF.

V usage is TRBV24-1 and J usage is TRBJ2-5; TRBD2 might be the D (6 bases). The V end was cut by 1 base, the J end by 0 bases, with 8 bases between. Germline V lookup: CDR1 KGHDR, CDR2 SFDVKD. The CDR3 has 15 amino acids. This chain's CDR3 is CATSDLSSDQETQYF. The CDR3 DNA reads as TGTGCCACCAGTGATTTATCTAGCGACCAAGAGACCCAGTACTTC.

The rearrangement joins TRBV10-3 to TRBJ1-1; D is uncertain. The V gene's germline CDR1 is ENHRY and CDR2 SYGVKD. The CDR3 runs 13 residues. The ends were cut back, 5 bases at V and 4 bases at J, with 11 bases in the middle. The CDR3 DNA is TGTGCCATCAGTAAAGAGGTGTCCACTGAAGCTTTCTTT. It translates to CAISKEVSTEAFF.

J is TRBJ2-7 and V is TRBV4-1; TRBD1 might be the D (5 bases). Deletions cut 0 bases from V and 3 bases from J, with 15 bases between. This CDR3 region has 16 residues. CDR1 and CDR2 from the germline V gene are MGHRA and YSYEKL. CDR3 sequence (DNA): TGCGCCAGCAGCCAAGATGCCCAGGGAAGGATCTACGAGCAGTACTTC. It yields the protein CASSQDAQGRIYEQYF.

The rearrangement links TRBV7-2 to TRBJ2-5; 8 bases match TRBD2. Germline V gene data show CDR1 as SGHTA and CDR2 as FQGNSA. The CDR3 runs to 14 residues. V was clipped by 5 bases and J by 5 bases; unmatched bases: 7. In DNA form, the CDR3 reads TGTGCCAGCAGCCGCTGGACTAGCCGGGAGACCCAGTACTTC. Translated: CASSRWTSRETQYF.

The gene calls are TRBV2 and TRBJ1-2; 7 bases fit TRBD1. CDR1 is SNHLY and CDR2 is FYNNEI in the germline V gene. J lost 6 bases, V lost 3 bases, and 4 bases had no gene match. CDR3 size: 13 residues. The chain's CDR3 is CASSDTGVDGYTF. CDR3 bases: TGTGCCAGCAGTGATACAGGGGTAGATGGCTACACCTTC. Filled out from reference TRBV2 and TRBJ1-2, the complete variable domain reads EPEVTQTPSHQVTQMGQEVILRCVPISNHLYFYWYRQILGQKVEFLVSFYNNEISEKSEIFDDQFSVERPDGSNFTLKIRSTKLEDSAMYFCASSDTGVDGYTFGSGTRLTVV.

The chain combines TRBV10-3 with TRBJ2-5; D might be TRBD2 (6 bases). Germline CDR1 is ENHRY and CDR2 is SYGVKD. The CDR3 is 14 residues long. V shed 3 bases and J shed 5 bases, with 13 bases lying between them. DNA for the CDR3: TGTGCCATCAGTGATACGGGGGACGGGGAGACCCAGTACTTC. This encodes CAISDTGDGETQYF.

This rearrangement joins TRBV10-3 to TRBJ1-5; 7 bases match TRBD1. The CDR3 covers 16 residues. Germline CDR1 ENHRY, CDR2 SYGVKD. The V gene end was trimmed by 10 bases and the J gene end by 1 base; junction bases not matched to a gene: 13. The CDR3 coding sequence is TGTGCCACCCGAGGGGGCCCGGGTCTGAGCAATCAGCCCCAGCATTTT. It codes for CATRGGPGLSNQPQHF.

This clone was found once. The V call is TRBV25-1, the J call TRBJ2-3, with D perhaps TRBD1 (6 bases). The germline V gene has CDR1 MGHDK and CDR2 SYGVNS. V was trimmed by 4 bases and J by 2 bases, leaving 13 bases between them. The CDR3 covers 15 residues. Here the CDR3 reads CASSAGDTFTDTQYF. The CDR3 DNA sequence: TGTGCCAGCAGTGCCGGGGACACCTTCACAGATACGCAGTATTTT.

This rearrangement joins TRBV28 to TRBJ1-4, with D perhaps matching TRBD1 (6 bases). This CDR3 is built from 14 residues. Germline V gene lookup returns CDR1 MDHEN and CDR2 SYDVKM. Trimming shortened V by 2 bases and J by 5 bases, and 9 bases separated the two germline ends. CDR3 nucleotides: TGTGCCAGCAGTTTACCAGGGGAGAATGAAAAACTGTTTTTT. Translating it yields CASSLPGENEKLFF. The variable domain in full, completed from reference TRBV28 and TRBJ1-4, reads DVKVTQSSRYLVKRTGEKVFLECVQDMDHENMFWYRQDPGLGLRLIYFSYDVKMKEKGDIPEGYSVSREKKERFSLILESASTNQTSMYLCASSLPGENEKLFFGSGTQLSVL.

V gene TRBV5-1 combines with J gene TRBJ2-7; D unclear. CDR1 is SGHRS and CDR2 is YFSETQ in the germline V gene. The CDR3 covers 15 residues. The ends were cut back, 4 bases at V and 2 bases at J, with 16 bases in the middle. The CDR3 sequence: CASSISSRPPYEQYF. The CDR3 region has the DNA TGCGCCAGCAGCATATCTAGTAGGCCCCCCTACGAGCAGTACTTC.

V gene TRBV18 combines with J gene TRBJ2-3; the D is unclear. Germline V gene sequence: CDR1 KGHSH, CDR2 LQKENI. The V end lost 6 bases, the J end lost 2 bases, and 6 bases lay between the germline ends. The CDR3 consists of 12 residues. The CDR3 coding sequence is TGTGCCAGCTCTAGCTACACAGATACGCAGTATTTT. Translated: CASSSYTDTQYF.